Each of the 19 T cell receptor beta chains below was sequenced from the same sample in a study of T cells after yellow fever vaccination. TCRdb ran MiXCR on the 5' RACE reads and lists one entry per CDR3 protein. This sample has under 600,000 distinct CDR3 sequences, with approximately 13% found just once. Source: PBMCs, taken on the day of the yellow fever booster vaccination. These receptor sequences come from a man aged 30-40 years who received the YFV17D yellow fever vaccine.

There are many counts of this clonotype. The chain couples TRBV19 to TRBJ2-7, with 8 bases identical to TRBD2. Looked up from germline, CDR1 is LNHDA and CDR2 is SQIVND (reference sequence). With 3 bases clipped from V and 4 bases from J, the junction kept 2 bases outside the gene matches. CDR3 length: 13 amino acids. Written as DNA, the CDR3 is TGTGCCAGTAGTATCGAGCGGGGGTACGAGCAGTACTTC. Residues: CASSIERGYEQYF.

This chain links TRBV11-3 with TRBJ1-1; D is ambiguous. The CDR3 loop spans 14 amino acids. V lost 3 bases and J lost 6, with 14 bases in between. Germline lookup yields CDR1 SGHNT and CDR2 YENEEA. CDR3 nucleotides: TGTGCCAGCAGCTTTCCTAATCCCTTATCTGAAGCTTTCTTT. It translates to CASSFPNPLSEAFF.

V and J are TRBV10-3 and TRBJ2-1; D is possibly TRBD1 (5 bases). The CDR3 is 13 amino acids. The germline gives CDR1 ENHRY, CDR2 SYGVKD. Trimming removed 8 bases from V and 4 bases from J, with 12 bases in between. CDR3 sequence reads: CAIGATLYNEQFF. The DNA for the CDR3 is TGTGCCATCGGGGCGACCTTATACAATGAGCAGTTCTTC.

This clonotype has just a few counts. The DNA for the CDR3 is TGCGCCAGCATCCCACAAATAGGGGCTAGCGGGAGGCTAAATGAGCAGTTCTTC. It yields the protein CASIPQIGASGRLNEQFF. This sequence joins TRBV5-1 and TRBJ2-1; 11 positions match TRBD2. This CDR3 spans 18 amino acids. CDR1 is SGHRS and CDR2 is YFSETQ in the germline V gene. Trimming removed 6 bases from V and 7 bases from J; junction bases left unmatched: 18.

The V and J genes are TRBV11-2 and TRBJ2-7; 9 nucleotides agree with TRBD1. CDR1 SGHAT and CDR2 FQNNGV come from the germline V gene. With V trimmed by 2 bases and J by 4 bases, 3 bases remained unmatched. This CDR3 is built from 14 residues. CDR3: CASSLYRGRYEQYF. In nucleotides, the CDR3 is TGTGCCAGCAGCTTATACAGGGGGCGTTACGAGCAGTACTTC.

The J gene is TRBJ1-1, the V gene TRBV4-2, with a possible D match to TRBD1 (5 bases). There are 17 residues in the CDR3. The ends were cut back, 3 bases at V and 1 base at J, with 18 bases in the middle. The germline CDR1 and CDR2 sequences are LGHNA and YNFKEQ. CDR3 residues: CASSQGLGGGTNTEAFF. DNA of the CDR3: TGTGCCAGCAGCCAGGGGCTCGGCGGTGGGACGAACACTGAAGCTTTCTTT.

This clonotype turned up a few times. The chain is built from TRBV28 and TRBJ2-5; D is undetermined. The germline V gene encodes CDR1 MDHEN and CDR2 SYDVKM. Trimming took off 6 bases at V and 1 base at J, with 9 bases between the two ends. This CDR3 comprises 13 residues. The CDR3 DNA reads TGTGCCAGCAGCCTCCCGATCCAAGAGACCCAGTACTTC. It specifies CASSLPIQETQYF.

This clonotype came up a few times. The CDR3 spells CASSYGTVNTEAFF. Written as DNA, the CDR3 is TGTGCCAGCAGTTACGGGACGGTGAACACTGAAGCTTTCTTT. The chain joins TRBV6-5 to TRBJ1-1, with D tentatively TRBD1 (5 bases). The V end was cut by 2 bases, the J end by 0 bases, with 7 bases between. CDR3 size: 14 residues. Germline V CDR1 and CDR2: MNHEY, SVGAGI.

This clonotype was counted a few times. The rearrangement joins TRBV20-1 to TRBJ1-6; 9 bases match TRBD1. The CDR3 runs 14 residues. V gave up 0 bases and J gave up 10 bases; unmatched junction bases: 4. CDR1 DFQATT and CDR2 SNEGSKA come from the germline V gene (reference sequence). CDR3 in DNA: TGCAGTGCTAGAGACGGGACAGGGCGGTCACCCCTCCACTTT. It codes for CSARDGTGRSPLHF.

The chain uses TRBV5-4 and TRBJ2-1; 8 bases fit TRBD2. Germline CDR1 SGHNT, CDR2 YYREEE (reference sequence). The V and J ends lost 4 bases and 0 bases, in that order; junction bases with no gene match: 9. The CDR3 is 17 amino acids. The CDR3 loop reads CASSPGGAMSSYNEQFF. As DNA, the CDR3 is TGTGCCAGCAGCCCGGGGGGGGCGATGAGCTCCTACAATGAGCAGTTCTTC.

This clonotype was found once. The chain employs TRBV9 and TRBJ2-3; 7 bases fit TRBD2. CDR3 size: 15 residues. Unmatched junction bases numbered 8, after V lost 1 base and J lost 6 bases. Germline V gene data show CDR1 as SGDLS and CDR2 as YYNGEE. DNA of the CDR3: TGTGCCAGCAGCGTAAAAGCGGGAATCACCGATACGCAGTATTTT. Translation gives CASSVKAGITDTQYF.

This clonotype was recorded a few times. The chain uses TRBV5-4 and TRBJ2-1, with D perhaps matching TRBD2 (5 bases). Trimming removed 5 bases at V and 4 bases at J, with 16 bases between. The CDR3 runs to 15 residues. Germline CDR1 is SGHNT and CDR2 is YYREEE (reference sequence). The CDR3 here is CASSQPRGPYNEQFF. Written as DNA, the CDR3 is TGTGCCAGCAGTCAGCCTCGCGGGCCTTACAATGAGCAGTTCTTC.

In this sample, this clonotype turned up a few times. This chain uses TRBV7-6 with TRBJ2-3; D perhaps matches TRBD1 (6 bases). With 1 base removed from V and 1 base from J, the gap between germline ends came to 12 bases. The germline gives CDR1 SGHVS, CDR2 FNYEAQ. This CDR3 comprises 16 residues. CDR3 in DNA: TGTGCCAGCAGCTTAGTGGGGGCTACGGGCACAGATACGCAGTATTTT. As protein: CASSLVGATGTDTQYF.

This clonotype was found a few times. The chain uses TRBV6-2 or TRBV6-3 and TRBJ2-7; 8 bases align to TRBD1. Germline V gene sequence: CDR1 MNHEY, CDR2 SVGEGT. Unmatched junction bases numbered 6, after V lost 6 bases and J lost 2 bases. CDR3 size: 14 residues. CDR3 region: CASRLDRAPYEQYF. The CDR3 DNA sequence: TGTGCCAGCAGGCTGGACAGGGCCCCCTACGAGCAGTACTTC.

This clonotype was observed a handful of times. V and J are TRBV20-1 and TRBJ2-7; 9 bases fit TRBD2. The CDR3 spans 15 residues. Germline loops: CDR1 DFQATT, CDR2 SNEGSKA (reference sequence). V lost 6 bases and J lost 7; bases outside the gene matches: 16. The CDR3 sequence is CSAAPLAGTGSEQYF. The CDR3 DNA reads TGCAGTGCCGCCCCCCTAGCGGGAACCGGGTCTGAGCAGTACTTC.

The V and J genes are TRBV3-1 and TRBJ2-2, with D unresolved. The V gene's germline CDR1 is LGHDT and CDR2 YNNKEL (reference sequence). The V end was cut by 2 bases, the J end by 5 bases, with 6 bases between. There are 13 residues in the CDR3. CDR3 amino acids: CASSQNVTGELFF. The DNA for the CDR3 is TGTGCCAGCAGCCAAAATGTAACCGGGGAGCTGTTTTTT.

This clonotype has more than one count but fewer than ten. The rearrangement uses TRBV12-3 or TRBV12-4 and TRBJ1-1; 9 nucleotides align to TRBD1. The J segment lost 3 bases and the V segment lost 5 bases, leaving 7 bases of the junction unmatched. The CDR3 runs 15 residues. Here the CDR3 DNA reads TGTGCCAGCAGTCCCGGACAGGGGAGTCACACTGAAGCTTTCTTT. This codes for CASSPGQGSHTEAFF.

In its sample, this clonotype was seen a few times. The V gene is TRBV20-1, the J gene TRBJ2-7; D might be TRBD2 (6 bases). This CDR3 comprises 13 residues. Per germline, CDR1 DFQATT and CDR2 SNEGSKA (reference sequence). This CDR3 is CSGSRGTAYEQYF. CDR3 nucleotides: TGCAGCGGCTCCCGCGGGACGGCCTACGAGCAGTACTTC.

This clonotype was seen many times. This chain uses TRBV20-1 with TRBJ2-1; D might be TRBD2 (6 bases). The CDR3 extends over 16 amino acids. The ends were cut back, 0 bases at V and 3 bases at J, with 15 bases in the middle. The V gene's germline CDR1 is DFQATT and CDR2 SNEGSKA (reference sequence). CDR3 amino acids: CSARDLGTPLYNEQFF. The CDR3 DNA sequence: TGCAGTGCTAGAGATCTAGGGACTCCCCTCTACAATGAGCAGTTCTTC.